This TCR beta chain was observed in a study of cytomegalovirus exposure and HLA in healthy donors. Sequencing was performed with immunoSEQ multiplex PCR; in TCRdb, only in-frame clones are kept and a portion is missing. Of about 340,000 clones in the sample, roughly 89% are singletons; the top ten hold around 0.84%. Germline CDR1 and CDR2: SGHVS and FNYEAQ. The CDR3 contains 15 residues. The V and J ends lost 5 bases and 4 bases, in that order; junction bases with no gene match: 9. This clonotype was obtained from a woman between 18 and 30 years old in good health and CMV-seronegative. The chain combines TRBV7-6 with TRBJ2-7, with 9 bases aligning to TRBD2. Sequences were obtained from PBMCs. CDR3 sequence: CASSRIAGAGYEQYF. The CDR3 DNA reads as TGTGCCAGCAGCAGGATAGCGGGAGCAGGGTACGAGCAGTACTTC.